Listed here is a single T cell receptor (beta chain). TCRdb's table, derived via immunoSEQ multiplex PCR, lists solely in-frame clones and lacks some. The sample has 85,000 to 100,000 clones, about 93% seen once; the top ten hold 0.2% to 0.3%. The CDR3 contains 12 residues. The germline V and J ends were trimmed by 6 bases and 9 bases, with 12 bases remaining between them. The V gene's germline CDR1 is LNHDA and CDR2 SQIVND (reference sequence). The data originate from a study of technical replicates of blood from a few donors. What was sequenced was T cells isolated from PBMCs. The chain employs TRBV19 and TRBJ2-1, with a tentative D call TRBD2 (5 bases). The clonotype originates from a human donor in good health. In DNA, the CDR3 is TGTGCCAGTAGCCTCGGAGGTTTTGAGCAGTTCTTC. Amino acids: CASSLGGFEQFF. Looking up the rest from reference TRBV19 and TRBJ2-1 gives the full variable domain: DGGITQSPKYLFRKEGQNVTLSCEQNLNHDAMYWYRQDPGQGLRLIYYSQIVNDFQKGDIAEGYSVSREKKESFPLTVTSAQKNPTAFYLCASSLGGFEQFFGPGTRLTVL.